This T cell receptor (beta chain) derives from a study of T cell repertoires in cytomegalovirus infection. General study points: HLA-C-restricted CMV clonotypes gave the most frequent clonotype in two of eight donors.

With 6 bases removed from V and 9 bases from J, the gap between germline ends came to 11 bases. Germline assignment: CDR1 MDHEN and CDR2 SYDVKM. The CDR3 runs 11 residues. Each CDR3 protein is one row after TCRdb ran MiXCR on the reads. The repertoire holds approximately 910,000 distinct CDR3 sequences, with around 32% as singletons. About this clonotype itself: The antigen is unknown. A much larger clone sits a single nucleotide away, making a read error possible.

The specimen comprised cultured CD8+ T cells from PBMCs, sampled from culture after CMV antigen stimulation. J is TRBJ1-2 and V is TRBV28, with D hard to call. This clonotype was obtained from a human donor in good health (CMV status not recorded). Some clones in this sample may be carry-over from other donors' samples. The CDR3 loop reads CASSMVGSYTF. The CDR3 coding sequence is TGTGCCAGCAGCATGGTAGGCAGCTACACCTTC.